The T cell receptor (beta chain) described here comes from a study of blood T cell repertoires in COVID-19. Whole-study context: The United States, Italy and Spain provided the acute and convalescent COVID-19 samples. Nucleic acid was either cDNA or gDNA, and it came from T cells, B-cell-depleted T cells, or PBMCs.

Produced via immunoSEQ multiplex PCR; TCRdb's table is partial and in-frame only. The sample shows 140,000 to 150,000 clones, roughly 84% of them seen only once. Seattle patient enrollment occurred during active infection, with longitudinal follow-up thereafter. The V gene end was trimmed by 8 bases and the J gene end by 4 bases; junction bases not matched to a gene: 6. The CDR3 contains 15 residues. Looked up from germline, CDR1 is MNHEY and CDR2 is SMNVEV (reference sequence). The TCR comes from a man aged 25 to 40 with COVID-19, enrolled during active disease. Sequences were obtained from peripheral blood. The rearrangement uses TRBV27 and TRBJ2-2, with 11 positions matching TRBD2. The DNA of the CDR3 is TGTGCCAGCCAAACCGGGACTAGCGGCACCGGGGAGCTGTTTTTT. This sequence encodes CASQTGTSGTGELFF.